These T cell receptor beta chains were read from a single sample in a study of T-cell memory formation after mild COVID-19. In TCRdb, the 5' RACE reads were re-called with MiXCR into one record per CDR3 protein. Among about 110,000 distinct CDR3 sequences listed, approximately 13% were seen once. The sample comprised PBMCs or a T cell subset sorted from them (not recorded which). Receptor source: an adult woman who had mild COVID-19 (a few samples of this study predate the infection). Cell type and time point are not known. CDR3s include the opening cysteine and the closing phenylalanine or tryptophan. The D gene is left open where the match is weak. Size is stated for part of the rows, as once, few or many counts, or as a class when the clone is expanded.

v_call,d_call,j_call,clone_size,cdr3_aa,cdr3_nt
TRBV6-5,-,TRBJ1-1,-,CASSYFGVDVTEAFF,TGTGCCAGCAGTTACTTTGGGGTTGATGTCACTGAAGCTTTCTTT
TRBV24-1,-,TRBJ1-2,-,CATSDLGRNYGYTF,TGTGCCACCAGTGATTTGGGCAGGAACTATGGCTACACCTTC
TRBV20-1,-,TRBJ1-2,-,CSARDRWQGNGYGYTF,TGCAGTGCTAGAGATCGGTGGCAAGGGAACGGCTATGGCTACACCTTC
TRBV6-6,-,TRBJ1-1,-,CASSYYVRNTEAFF,TGTGCCAGCAGTTACTATGTTCGGAACACTGAAGCTTTCTTT
TRBV6-6,-,TRBJ2-1,-,CASTDRGGGDEQFF,TGTGCCAGCACCGACAGGGGAGGGGGCGATGAGCAGTTCTTC
TRBV29-1,-,TRBJ2-5,-,CSVEPGNQETQYF,TGCAGCGTTGAACCGGGAAACCAAGAGACCCAGTACTTC
TRBV2,-,TRBJ2-6,-,CASSELENSGANVLTF,TGTGCCAGCAGTGAATTGGAGAACTCTGGGGCCAACGTCCTGACTTTC
TRBV5-5,-,TRBJ2-7,-,CASSALPGPSYEQYF,TGTGCCAGCAGCGCGTTACCGGGACCGTCCTACGAGCAGTACTTC
TRBV7-9,-,TRBJ2-5,-,CASSLAGAWETQYF,TGTGCCAGCAGCTTAGCGGGGGCATGGGAGACCCAGTACTTC
TRBV9,-,TRBJ2-2,many,CASSPGNTGELFF,TGTGCCAGCAGCCCCGGAAACACCGGGGAGCTGTTTTTT
TRBV11-2,-,TRBJ1-1,many,CASSLGGAIVDTEAFF,TGTGCCAGCAGCCTCGGCGGGGCGATAGTGGACACTGAAGCTTTCTTT
TRBV19,-,TRBJ2-7,few,CASSPAVSYEQYF,TGTGCCAGTAGTCCGGCGGTCTCCTACGAGCAGTACTTC
TRBV9,TRBD2,TRBJ2-1,few,CASSVGGSKNNEQFF,TGTGCCAGCAGCGTAGGCGGGAGTAAGAATAATGAGCAGTTCTTC
TRBV7-3,TRBD2,TRBJ2-1,-,CASSFSGGAYNEQFF,TGTGCCAGCAGCTTTAGCGGGGGGGCTTACAATGAGCAGTTCTTC
TRBV6-5,-,TRBJ2-7,-,CASSFGVGSSYEQYF,TGTGCCAGCAGTTTTGGCGTAGGGAGCTCCTACGAGCAGTACTTC
TRBV27,-,TRBJ1-1,-,CASSRLEALEAFF,TGTGCCAGCAGTCGTCTGGAGGCGCTTGAAGCTTTCTTT
TRBV12-3/TRBV12-4,-,TRBJ1-5,-,CASRWGNQPQHF,TGTGCCAGCCGATGGGGGAATCAGCCCCAGCATTTT
TRBV7-9,-,TRBJ1-2,-,CASSLAPGLNYGYTF,TGTGCCAGCAGCTTAGCCCCTGGCTTGAACTATGGCTACACCTTC
TRBV6-2/TRBV6-3,TRBD2,TRBJ2-7,-,CASSSVAGAEEDEQYF,TGTGCCAGCAGTTCGGTAGCGGGAGCTGAAGAGGACGAGCAGTACTTC
TRBV30,-,TRBJ2-2,-,CAWSEKAGELFF,TGTGCCTGGAGTGAAAAGGCCGGGGAGCTGTTTTTT
TRBV11-2,TRBD1,TRBJ2-7,few,CASSLTGQGYEQYF,TGTGCCAGCAGCTTAACGGGACAGGGGTACGAGCAGTACTTC
TRBV2,-,TRBJ2-1,few,CASSPKIRRDNEQFF,TGTGCCAGCAGTCCGAAGATCAGGAGAGACAATGAGCAGTTCTTC
TRBV7-2,-,TRBJ2-7,-,CASSPYPIYEQYF,TGTGCCAGCAGCCCTTACCCCATCTACGAGCAGTACTTC
TRBV4-1,-,TRBJ2-5,-,CASSQDQTGQETQYF,TGCGCCAGCAGCCAAGATCAAACAGGTCAAGAGACCCAGTACTTC
TRBV5-8,TRBD1,TRBJ2-7,few,CASSQPTGGSYEQYF,TGTGCCAGCAGTCAACCGACAGGGGGCTCCTACGAGCAGTACTTC
TRBV7-9,-,TRBJ2-2,few,CASSLFPINIDAGELFF,TGTGCCAGCAGCTTATTTCCGATCAACATTGACGCCGGGGAGCTGTTTTTT
TRBV4-3,TRBD1,TRBJ2-7,many,CASSLGTGPLAYEQYF,TGCGCCAGCAGCCTGGGGACAGGGCCCCTTGCCTACGAGCAGTACTTC
TRBV5-1,-,TRBJ1-1,few,CASSLGPGMLKDTEAFF,TGCGCCAGCAGCTTGGGTCCCGGGATGTTAAAGGACACTGAAGCTTTCTTT
TRBV7-9,TRBD1,TRBJ2-7,few,CASSLPGQGTYEQYF,TGTGCCAGCAGCTTACCGGGACAGGGTACCTACGAGCAGTACTTC
TRBV29-1,TRBD1,TRBJ2-7,few,CSVGNWTGGAGEQYF,TGCAGCGTTGGGAACTGGACAGGGGGCGCGGGCGAGCAGTACTTC
TRBV6-1,TRBD1,TRBJ2-7,-,CASSGDSSYEQYF,TGTGCCAGCAGTGGGGACAGCTCCTACGAGCAGTACTTC
TRBV15,TRBD1,TRBJ2-7,-,CATSRDLPGQGAYEQYF,TGTGCCACCAGCAGAGATTTACCGGGACAGGGGGCCTACGAGCAGTACTTC
TRBV12-3/TRBV12-4,TRBD2,TRBJ2-7,-,CASSLGGNEQYF,TGTGCCAGCAGTTTGGGGGGGAACGAGCAGTACTTC
TRBV7-9,TRBD1,TRBJ2-4,few,CASSSGTEDIQYF,TGTGCCAGCAGCTCCGGGACAGAGGACATTCAGTACTTC
TRBV7-8,-,TRBJ2-2,-,CASSLEVHRELFF,TGTGCCAGCAGCTTAGAGGTCCACCGGGAGCTGTTTTTT
TRBV27,TRBD2,TRBJ2-7,many,CASSTGLAKQYF,TGTGCCAGCAGTACGGGACTAGCGAAGCAGTACTTC
TRBV7-9,-,TRBJ1-6,few,CASSLVGPENSPLHF,TGTGCCAGCAGCCTCGTCGGACCCGAGAATTCACCCCTCCACTTT
TRBV7-6,-,TRBJ2-1,many,CASSLAGFENEQFF,TGTGCCAGCAGCTTAGCGGGGTTCGAAAATGAGCAGTTCTTC
TRBV9,-,TRBJ2-7,-,CASSVDTGLYEQYF,TGTGCCAGCAGCGTAGACACAGGCCTCTACGAGCAGTACTTC
TRBV9,TRBD2,TRBJ2-1,-,CASSPGTSAGWEQFF,TGTGCCAGCAGCCCAGGGACTAGCGCTGGTTGGGAGCAGTTCTTC
TRBV5-1,-,TRBJ1-5,-,CASSLAGSGQPQHF,TGCGCCAGCAGCTTGGCGGGTTCGGGTCAGCCCCAGCATTTT
TRBV7-9,TRBD2,TRBJ2-3,few,CASSLARGRAADTQYF,TGTGCCAGCAGCTTAGCGCGCGGGAGGGCGGCAGATACGCAGTATTTT
TRBV5-1,TRBD2,TRBJ2-3,many,CASSPGLAGVFSDTQYF,TGCGCCAGCAGCCCCGGGTTAGCGGGGGTTTTTTCAGATACGCAGTATTTT
TRBV4-2,TRBD2,TRBJ2-7,few,CASSQVPGLAGGGDEQYF,TGTGCCAGCAGCCAAGTCCCGGGACTAGCGGGAGGTGGCGACGAGCAGTACTTC
TRBV18,TRBD2,TRBJ2-1,-,CASLSGGSPSSYNEQFF,TGTGCCAGCTTAAGCGGGGGTTCCCCGAGCTCCTACAATGAGCAGTTCTTC
TRBV10-3,-,TRBJ2-1,few,CAISEGRFPQSSYNEQFF,TGTGCCATCAGTGAGGGCAGGTTTCCCCAGAGCTCCTACAATGAGCAGTTCTTC
TRBV4-3,TRBD2,TRBJ2-1,-,CASSQLAGVSYNEQFF,TGCGCCAGCAGCCAACTAGCGGGAGTGTCTTACAATGAGCAGTTCTTC
TRBV7-9,-,TRBJ2-3,few,CASSPPDYSVTQYF,TGTGCCAGCAGCCCCCCAGACTACTCGGTGACGCAGTATTTT
TRBV4-1,TRBD2,TRBJ2-1,-,CASSQGLVYNEQFF,TGCGCCAGCAGCCAGGGACTAGTTTACAATGAGCAGTTCTTC
TRBV7-3,-,TRBJ2-3,-,CARSWGPGETDTQYF,TGTGCCAGAAGCTGGGGTCCGGGGGAGACAGATACGCAGTATTTT
TRBV13,-,TRBJ2-7,-,CASSLKPYEQYF,TGTGCCAGCAGCTTAAAGCCCTACGAGCAGTACTTC